This T cell receptor (beta chain) was observed in a study of Graves' ophthalmopathy and Graves' hyperthyroidism (dated by TCRdb to the late 2010s). Background for the entire study: Peripheral blood was collected at initial diagnosis, prior to any treatment. To tell Graves' ophthalmopathy apart from Graves' hyperthyroidism, and to predict which patients would progress to ophthalmopathy, the study relied on TCR beta repertoire signatures. In total, 135 blood samples were TCR-sequenced: some 43 ophthalmopathy, under 80 hyperthyroidism and some 17 hyperthyroidism-to-ophthalmopathy patients. A discovery set of more than 90 patients (roughly 41 ophthalmopathy, under 65 stable hyperthyroidism) was enrolled to explore V-J signatures distinguishing ophthalmopathy from hyperthyroidism. The independent validation cohort included some 19 hyperthyroidism patients plus 17 patients who later progressed from hyperthyroidism to ophthalmopathy. In about 6 hyperthyroidism patients, the T-cell repertoire of thyroid tissue was compared with the T-cell repertoire of blood. After sampling, hyperthyroidism patients received methimazole starting at 30 mg daily, and ophthalmopathy patients received high-dose intravenous methylprednisolone.

Looking up the germline V gene yields CDR1 SGHTA and CDR2 FQGTGA. The CDR3 runs 17 amino acids, cysteine and phenylalanine included. Only the CDR3 region is kept as DNA, spanning 51 bases read in frame from base 1. Trimming takes 5 bases off V and 4 bases off J; junction bases not matched to a gene: 13. The ophthalmopathy patients had moderately to severely active disease, with a Clinical Activity Score of 3 or higher, a NOSPECS grade of 4 or higher, and a disease duration of less than 3 months. Patients with other autoimmune diseases, uncontrolled infections, pregnancy or lactation were excluded from the study. Diagnosis relied on clinical symptoms, serum thyroxine, TRAb, thyroid ultrasound and orbital computed tomography. Ficoll-Paque density gradient centrifugation was used to isolate PBMCs from 8 to 10 ml of fresh peripheral blood. Trizol reagent was used to extract the total RNA, and its quality was then checked on an Agilent 2100 Bioanalyzer.

For repertoire sequencing, TCR beta CDR3 regions were amplified from RNA transcripts. The first round of RT-PCR was done with HTBI primers and the Qiagen OneStep RT-PCR kit, and was followed by a second round of multiplex PCR, then size selection and purification. Libraries were sequenced paired-end with 100 bp reads on an Illumina HiSeq2000. Per the original workflow: SOAPnuke was used to process the reads, throwing out any read that had adapters, had uncalled bases, had a mean Phred below 15, or lacked an exact constant-primer or identifier match. COPE v1.2.5 was used to merge high-quality paired reads. Each unique nucleotide sequence was treated as a clonotype, and MiTCR v1.1 was used to align the clonotypes to the IMGT TRB V, D and J references. The analysis was limited to V-J combinations with a frequency above 0.0001, which together covered more than 98% of repertoires. For each V-J combination, a TCR clonal expansion and chaos score was defined as F50 clonal expansion divided by the chaos observed in the TCRdist matrix. Welch's t-statistics and random forest were used to narrow the features down to about a dozen V-J combinations, which were then fed into a naive Bayes classifier. The similarity between thyroid and blood repertoires was quantified using the Morisita-Horn index. The public sequencing data were trimmed at Q25 with fastp and processed into clonotypes with MiXCR by TCRdb, which kept only in-frame beta chains. Entries are consolidated by CDR3 protein sequence, retaining the most common genes and DNA. These V and J calls derive from TCRdb rather than the authors' analysis. The sample table lists around 50,000 distinct CDR3 sequences, about 50% of them with a count of one. The ten largest clones take up around 25% of the sample.

This clonotype came up many times. It lacks a known antigen. It has no much larger one-base neighbor in the sample; base qualities were not kept. Overall results and qualifications from the work: In validation, the model predicted ophthalmopathy progression with about 71% sensitivity and roughly 72% specificity; 12 predicted patients were CT-confirmed with GO in a median of about 6.2 months. No statistical method was used to predetermine the sample size, and group allocation was not hidden from the investigators. Most expanded thyroid clonotypes with a frequency above 0.001 also appeared in blood, which suggests that blood repertoires may reflect the immune response in the thyroid. In cross-validation, the 13-signature model distinguished ophthalmopathy from stable hyperthyroidism with nearly 90% sensitivity and around 83% specificity, while in the test set the corresponding values were about 80% and 75%.

Source material: peripheral blood. The rearranged chain carries TRBV7-3 and TRBJ2-2; 7 nucleotides in the junction match TRBD1. This TCR was recovered from an adult man with Graves' ophthalmopathy. The CDR3 protein sequence reads: CASSPNSGQWGTGELFF. The nucleotide sequence reads TGTGCCAGCAGCCCTAACTCGGGACAGTGGGGCACCGGGGAGCTGTTTTTT.